Listed below are T cell receptor beta chains from one sample, sequenced in a study of blood T cell repertoires in COVID-19. The repertoire was sequenced with immunoSEQ multiplex PCR; TCRdb's copy has only in-frame clones and lacks some. The top ten clones hold approximately 9% of a sample with 140,000 to 150,000 clones, about 87% of them seen once. What was sequenced was peripheral blood. The receptors were sampled from a woman aged 50 to 65 with active or convalescent COVID-19. Each CDR3 is given with its conserved first and last residue. Each record gives: clone size, D gene, J gene, V gene, CDR3 protein, CDR3 DNA. The D gene is left open where the match is weak. Only some rows state a clone size, as once, few, many or a class for expanded clones.

>-|TRBD2|TRBJ2-3|TRBV5-1
CASSLTGLGTDTQYF
TGCGCCAGCAGCTTGACGGGACTAGGGACAGATACGCAGTATTTT
>many|TRBD2|TRBJ2-3|TRBV27
CASRIEAGGTDTQYF
TGTGCCAGCAGGATTGAAGCGGGAGGGACAGATACGCAGTATTTT
>few|TRBD1|TRBJ1-2|TRBV19
CASTPGTAYGYTF
TGTGCCAGTACCCCAGGGACAGCATATGGCTACACCTTC
>-|-|TRBJ1-2|TRBV7-3
CASSLTGLGGYTF
TGTGCCAGCAGCTTAACTGGGCTTGGTGGCTACACCTTC
>few|TRBD1|TRBJ1-2|TRBV7-2
CASSPDRESRSYGYTF
TGTGCCAGCAGCCCGGACAGGGAGTCCCGAAGTTATGGCTACACCTTC
>-|TRBD1|TRBJ1-2|TRBV19
CASSIAATGFYGYTF
TGTGCCAGTAGTATAGCTGCGACAGGGTTCTATGGCTACACCTTC
>-|TRBD2|TRBJ2-1|TRBV4-3
CASSFTSGGNEQFF
TGCGCCAGCAGCTTTACTAGCGGGGGCAATGAGCAGTTCTTC
>-|-|TRBJ2-3|TRBV29-1
CSVPGQRTDTQYF
TGCAGCGTTCCCGGACAGAGAACAGATACGCAGTATTTT
>-|-|TRBJ2-1|TRBV11-2
CASSLESPFYNEQFF
TGTGCCAGCAGCTTAGAGTCTCCTTTCTACAATGAGCAGTTCTTC
>-|-|TRBJ1-3|TRBV29-1
CSAGGAGADLSGNTIYF
TGCAGCGCCGGGGGGGCCGGGGCAGACCTCTCTGGAAACACCATATATTTT
>-|-|TRBJ1-3|TRBV11-2
CASSFAVGGNTIYF
TGTGCCAGCAGCTTCGCGGTCGGGGGAAACACCATATATTTT
>few|-|TRBJ1-6|TRBV6-1
CASSDWQGTYNSPLHF
TGTGCCAGCAGTGATTGGCAGGGAACCTATAATTCACCCCTCCACTTT
>-|TRBD2|TRBJ2-1|TRBV2
CASSRGTSGGNEQFF
TGTGCCAGCAGTAGGGGGACTAGCGGGGGCAATGAGCAGTTCTTC
>-|-|TRBJ1-5|TRBV28
CASLRQAYSNQPQHF
TGTGCCAGCCTGAGACAGGCATATAGCAATCAGCCCCAGCATTTT
>few|-|TRBJ2-1|TRBV7-7
CASSLEAGRGNEQFF
TGTGCTAGCAGCTTAGAGGCGGGACGAGGGAATGAGCAGTTCTTC
>-|-|TRBJ1-1|TRBV24-1
CATRGGEWTEAFF
TGTGCCACCCGGGGGGGGGAATGGACTGAAGCTTTCTTT
>once|-|TRBJ1-1|TRBV30
CAWSRVRTEAFF
TGTGCCTGGAGTAGAGTGAGGACTGAAGCTTTCTTT
>-|TRBD1|TRBJ1-2|TRBV18
CASSPQTGTGSNYGYTF
TGTGCCAGCTCACCACAGACAGGGACGGGATCTAACTATGGCTACACCTTC
>-|TRBD2|TRBJ2-1|TRBV12-3/TRBV12-4
CASSLGGYNEQFF
TGTGCCAGCAGTTTGGGGGGGTACAATGAGCAGTTCTTC
>-|TRBD2|TRBJ2-7|TRBV25-1
CASSPSGRVEQYF
TGTGCCAGCAGTCCTAGCGGGAGAGTCGAGCAGTACTTC
>-|TRBD1|TRBJ1-1|TRBV5-5
CASSFQGARTEAFF
TGTGCCAGCAGCTTCCAGGGGGCGAGGACTGAAGCTTTCTTT
>-|-|TRBJ1-5|TRBV4-2
CASSQDGGSNQPQHF
TGTGCCAGCAGCCAAGATGGCGGTAGCAATCAGCCCCAGCATTTT
>-|TRBD2|TRBJ2-7|TRBV6-5
CASSSPGLAYEQYF
TGTGCCAGCAGTTCACCGGGACTAGCATACGAGCAGTACTTC
>-|TRBD2|TRBJ2-7|TRBV9
CASSAEAGLAVEGYEQYF
TGTGCCAGCAGCGCGGAGGCGGGACTAGCGGTAGAGGGCTACGAGCAGTACTTC
>-|-|TRBJ1-1|TRBV9
CASSDGSGGSTEAFF
TGTGCCAGCAGCGACGGGAGCGGAGGCTCCACTGAAGCTTTCTTT
>-|TRBD2|TRBJ2-5|TRBV15
CATSNERVTSGYQETQYF
TGTGCCACCAGCAACGAGCGGGTGACTAGCGGGTACCAAGAGACCCAGTACTTC
>few|-|TRBJ2-5|TRBV7-9
CASSLRRETQYF
TGTGCCAGCAGCTTGAGGCGAGAGACCCAGTACTTC
>-|-|TRBJ1-3|TRBV5-1
CASSRGGGNTIYF
TGCGCCAGCAGTCGGGGGGGTGGAAACACCATATATTTT
>-|-|TRBJ1-2|TRBV6-5
CASSYNSGGDTYGYTF
TGTGCCAGCAGTTACAACAGCGGGGGCGATACTTATGGCTACACCTTC
>-|-|TRBJ1-3|TRBV5-1
CASSWFGGSSGNTIYF
TGCGCCAGCAGCTGGTTTGGGGGGTCCTCTGGAAACACCATATATTTT
>-|-|TRBJ2-5|TRBV11-1
CASSLARERETQYF
TGTGCCAGCAGCTTAGCCCGGGAACGAGAGACCCAGTACTTC
>-|TRBD1|TRBJ1-4|TRBV7-9
CASSLGDSPEKLFF
TGTGCCAGCAGCTTAGGGGACAGCCCCGAAAAACTGTTTTTT
>-|-|TRBJ2-5|TRBV24-1
CATSEAGKETQYF
TGTGCCACCAGTGAGGCAGGGAAAGAGACCCAGTACTTC
>-|-|TRBJ2-1|TRBV19
CASTLGGGQGTYNEQFF
TGTGCCAGTACCCTCGGTGGAGGGCAGGGAACCTACAATGAGCAGTTCTTC
>-|-|TRBJ1-1|TRBV6-1
CASSDQLNTEAFF
TGTGCCAGCAGTGATCAATTGAACACTGAAGCTTTCTTT
>-|-|TRBJ1-5|TRBV19
CASTPLGEVFRPQHF
TGTGCCAGTACCCCACTGGGGGAGGTTTTCAGGCCCCAGCATTTT
>-|TRBD2|TRBJ2-7|TRBV7-2
CASSLGEGYEQYF
TGTGCCAGCAGCTTAGGGGAGGGGTACGAGCAGTACTTC
>-|TRBD1|TRBJ2-6|TRBV9
CASSVTTGHPSGANVLTF
TGTGCCAGCAGCGTGACGACAGGGCATCCTTCTGGGGCCAACGTCCTGACTTTC
>-|-|TRBJ1-2|TRBV7-2
CASTAPRLGDNGYTF
TGTGCCAGCACAGCCCCCCGTCTCGGAGATAATGGCTACACCTTC
>-|TRBD1|TRBJ1-5|TRBV2
CASRAQGARQPQHF
TGTGCCAGCCGGGCACAGGGGGCACGACAGCCCCAGCATTTT
>-|-|TRBJ2-6|TRBV3-1/TRBV3-2
CASSQGRANVLTF
TGTGCCAGCAGCCAGGGCCGGGCCAACGTCCTGACTTTC
>-|TRBD2|TRBJ2-1|TRBV7-2
CASSFMLAGGPGNEQFF
TGTGCCAGCAGCTTTATGCTAGCGGGAGGGCCGGGCAATGAGCAGTTCTTC
>few|TRBD1|TRBJ1-2|TRBV30
CAWSHTGTGRVRYGYTF
TGTGCCTGGAGTCATACCGGGACAGGGAGGGTGCGCTATGGCTACACCTTC
>-|-|TRBJ2-2|TRBV9
CASSVSGIPGELFF
TGTGCCAGCAGCGTATCAGGGATACCGGGGGAGCTGTTTTTT
>-|TRBD1|TRBJ2-1|TRBV7-9
CASSLNLQGASEQFF
TGTGCCAGCAGCTTAAATCTCCAGGGGGCCAGTGAGCAGTTCTTC
>-|-|TRBJ1-5|TRBV18
CASSLTTGSSNQPQHF
TGTGCCAGCTCCCTAACGACAGGATCTAGCAATCAGCCCCAGCATTTT
>-|TRBD1|TRBJ1-6|TRBV4-1
CASSLSGTGGSPLHF
TGCGCCAGCAGCCTCTCCGGGACAGGTGGTTCACCCCTCCACTTT
>once|TRBD1|TRBJ1-1|TRBV12-3/TRBV12-4
CASSLDRGEAFF
TGTGCCAGCAGTTTGGACAGGGGTGAAGCTTTCTTT
>-|-|TRBJ1-1|TRBV28
CASSREGNTEAFF
TGTGCCAGCAGCCGGGAGGGGAACACTGAAGCTTTCTTT
>-|-|TRBJ2-2|TRBV5-1
CASSLAFGVVTGELFF
TGCGCCAGCAGCTTGGCATTCGGGGTAGTCACCGGGGAGCTGTTTTTT
>once|-|TRBJ2-1|TRBV7-2
CASSLDGSGVLYEQFF
TGTGCCAGCAGCTTAGATGGGTCGGGAGTCCTTTATGAGCAGTTCTTC
>-|-|TRBJ2-4|TRBV3-1/TRBV3-2
CASSHGRTGDIGF
TGTGCCAGCAGCCACGGAAGGACGGGAGACATCGGCTTC
>-|-|TRBJ1-4|TRBV5-4
CASSPQGSGEKLFF
TGTGCCAGCAGCCCACAGGGATCGGGAGAAAAACTGTTTTTT